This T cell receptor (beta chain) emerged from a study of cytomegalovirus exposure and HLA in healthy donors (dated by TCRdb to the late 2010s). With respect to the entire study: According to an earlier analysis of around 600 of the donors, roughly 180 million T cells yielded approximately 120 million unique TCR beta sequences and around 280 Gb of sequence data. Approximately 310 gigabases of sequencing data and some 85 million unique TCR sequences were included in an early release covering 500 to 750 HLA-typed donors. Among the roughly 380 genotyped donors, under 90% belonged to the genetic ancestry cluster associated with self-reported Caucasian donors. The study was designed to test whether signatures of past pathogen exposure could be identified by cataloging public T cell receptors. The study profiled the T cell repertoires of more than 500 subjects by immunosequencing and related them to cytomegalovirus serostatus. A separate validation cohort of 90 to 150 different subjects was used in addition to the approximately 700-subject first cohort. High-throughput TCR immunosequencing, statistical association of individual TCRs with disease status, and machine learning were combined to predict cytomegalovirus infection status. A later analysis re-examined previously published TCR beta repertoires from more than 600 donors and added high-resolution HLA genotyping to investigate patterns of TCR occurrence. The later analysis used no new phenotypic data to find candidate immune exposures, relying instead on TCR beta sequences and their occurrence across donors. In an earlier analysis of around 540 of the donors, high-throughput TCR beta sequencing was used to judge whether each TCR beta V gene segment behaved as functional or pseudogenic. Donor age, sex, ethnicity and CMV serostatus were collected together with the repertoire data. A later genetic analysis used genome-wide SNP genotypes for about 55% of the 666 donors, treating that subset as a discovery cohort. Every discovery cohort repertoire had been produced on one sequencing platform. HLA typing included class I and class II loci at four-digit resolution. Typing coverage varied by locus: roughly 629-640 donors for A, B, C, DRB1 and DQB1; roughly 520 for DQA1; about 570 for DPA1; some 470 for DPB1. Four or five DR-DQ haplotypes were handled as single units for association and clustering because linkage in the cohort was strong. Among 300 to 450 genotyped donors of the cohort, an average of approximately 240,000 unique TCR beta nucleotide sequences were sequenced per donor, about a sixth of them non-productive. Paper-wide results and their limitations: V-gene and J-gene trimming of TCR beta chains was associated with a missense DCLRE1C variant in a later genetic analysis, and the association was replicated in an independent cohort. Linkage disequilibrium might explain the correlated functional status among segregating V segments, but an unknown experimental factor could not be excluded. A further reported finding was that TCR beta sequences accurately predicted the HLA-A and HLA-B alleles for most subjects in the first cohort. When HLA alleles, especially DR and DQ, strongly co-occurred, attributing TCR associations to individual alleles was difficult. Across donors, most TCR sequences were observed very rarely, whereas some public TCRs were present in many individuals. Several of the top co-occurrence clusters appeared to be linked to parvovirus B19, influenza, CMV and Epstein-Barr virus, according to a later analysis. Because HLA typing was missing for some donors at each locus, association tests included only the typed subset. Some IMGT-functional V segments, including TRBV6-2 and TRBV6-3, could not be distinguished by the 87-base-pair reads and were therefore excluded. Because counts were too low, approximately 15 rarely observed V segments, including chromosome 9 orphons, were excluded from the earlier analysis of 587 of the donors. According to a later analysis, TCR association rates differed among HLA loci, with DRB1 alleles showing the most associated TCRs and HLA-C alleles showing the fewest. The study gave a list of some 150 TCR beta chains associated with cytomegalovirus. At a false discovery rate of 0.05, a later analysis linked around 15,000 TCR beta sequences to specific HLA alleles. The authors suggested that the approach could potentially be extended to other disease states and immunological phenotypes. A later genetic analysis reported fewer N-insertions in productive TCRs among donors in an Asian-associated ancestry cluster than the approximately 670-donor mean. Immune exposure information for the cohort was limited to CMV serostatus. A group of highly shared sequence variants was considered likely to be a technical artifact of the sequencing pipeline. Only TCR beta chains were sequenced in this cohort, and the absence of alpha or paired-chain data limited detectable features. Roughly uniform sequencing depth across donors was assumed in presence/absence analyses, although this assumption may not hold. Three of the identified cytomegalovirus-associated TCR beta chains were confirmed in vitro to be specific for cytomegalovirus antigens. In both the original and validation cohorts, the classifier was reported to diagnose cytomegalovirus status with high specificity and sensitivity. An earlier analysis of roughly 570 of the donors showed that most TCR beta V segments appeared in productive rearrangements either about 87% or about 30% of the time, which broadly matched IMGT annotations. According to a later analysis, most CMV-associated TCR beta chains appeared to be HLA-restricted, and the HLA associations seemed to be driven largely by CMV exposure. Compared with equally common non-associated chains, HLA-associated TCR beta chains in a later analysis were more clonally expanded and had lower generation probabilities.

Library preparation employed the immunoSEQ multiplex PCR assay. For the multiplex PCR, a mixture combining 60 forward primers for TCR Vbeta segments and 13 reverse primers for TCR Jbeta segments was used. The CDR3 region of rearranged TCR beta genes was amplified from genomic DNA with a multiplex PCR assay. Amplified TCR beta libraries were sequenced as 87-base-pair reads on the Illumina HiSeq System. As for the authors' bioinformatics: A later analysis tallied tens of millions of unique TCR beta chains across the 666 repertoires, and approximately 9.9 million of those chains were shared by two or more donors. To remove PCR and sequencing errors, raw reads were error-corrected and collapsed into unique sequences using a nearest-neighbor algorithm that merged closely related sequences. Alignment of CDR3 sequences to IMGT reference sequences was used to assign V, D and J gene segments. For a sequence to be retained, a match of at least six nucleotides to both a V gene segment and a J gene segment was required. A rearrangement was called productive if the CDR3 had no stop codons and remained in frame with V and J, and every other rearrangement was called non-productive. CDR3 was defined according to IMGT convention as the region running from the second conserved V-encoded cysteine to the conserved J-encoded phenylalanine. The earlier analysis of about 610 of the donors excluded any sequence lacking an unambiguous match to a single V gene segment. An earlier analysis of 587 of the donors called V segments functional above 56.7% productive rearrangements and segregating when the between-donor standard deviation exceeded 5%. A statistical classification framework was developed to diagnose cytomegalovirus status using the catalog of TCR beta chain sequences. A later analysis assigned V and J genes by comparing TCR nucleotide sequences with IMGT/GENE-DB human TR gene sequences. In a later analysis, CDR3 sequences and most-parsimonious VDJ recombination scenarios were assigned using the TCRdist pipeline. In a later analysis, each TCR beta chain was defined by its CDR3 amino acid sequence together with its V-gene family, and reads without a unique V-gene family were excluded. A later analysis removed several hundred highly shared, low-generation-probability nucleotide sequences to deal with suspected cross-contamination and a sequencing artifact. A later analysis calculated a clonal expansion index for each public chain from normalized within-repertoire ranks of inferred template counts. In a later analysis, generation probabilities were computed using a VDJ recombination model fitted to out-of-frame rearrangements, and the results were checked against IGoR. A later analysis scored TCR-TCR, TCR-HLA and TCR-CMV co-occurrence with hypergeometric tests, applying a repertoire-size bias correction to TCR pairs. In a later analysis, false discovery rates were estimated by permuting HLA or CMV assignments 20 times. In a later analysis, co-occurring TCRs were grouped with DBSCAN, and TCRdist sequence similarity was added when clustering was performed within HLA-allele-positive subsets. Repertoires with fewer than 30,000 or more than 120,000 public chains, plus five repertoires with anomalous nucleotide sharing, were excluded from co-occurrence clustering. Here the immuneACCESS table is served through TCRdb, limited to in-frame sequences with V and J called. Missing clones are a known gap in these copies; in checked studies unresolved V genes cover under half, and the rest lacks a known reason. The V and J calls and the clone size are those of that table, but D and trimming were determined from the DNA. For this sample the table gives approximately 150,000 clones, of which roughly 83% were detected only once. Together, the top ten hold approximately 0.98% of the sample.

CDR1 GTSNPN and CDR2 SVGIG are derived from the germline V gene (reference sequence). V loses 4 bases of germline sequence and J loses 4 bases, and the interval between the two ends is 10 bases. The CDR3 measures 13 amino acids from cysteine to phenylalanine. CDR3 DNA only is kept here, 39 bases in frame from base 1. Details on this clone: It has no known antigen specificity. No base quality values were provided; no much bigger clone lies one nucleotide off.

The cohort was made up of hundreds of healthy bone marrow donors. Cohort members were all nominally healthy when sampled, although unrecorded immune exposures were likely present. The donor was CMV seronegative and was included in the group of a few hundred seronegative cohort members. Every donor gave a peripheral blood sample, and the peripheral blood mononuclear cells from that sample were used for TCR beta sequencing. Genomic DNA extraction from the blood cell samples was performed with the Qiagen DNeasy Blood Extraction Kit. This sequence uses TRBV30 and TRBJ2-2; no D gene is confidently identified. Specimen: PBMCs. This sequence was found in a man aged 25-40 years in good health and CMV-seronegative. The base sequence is TGTGCCTGGAAAAATCCCAGCACCGGGGAGCTGTTTTTT. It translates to CAWKNPSTGELFF.